One and the same sample provided the 29 T cell receptor beta chains below, sequenced in a study of blood T cell repertoires in COVID-19. Clones were sequenced by immunoSEQ multiplex PCR, and TCRdb holds only the in-frame ones, with some missing. This repertoire shows under 300,000 clones, about 88% found once; its top ten account for approximately 2%. Input material: PBMCs or T cells enriched from blood (not recorded which). The receptors were sampled from a woman in her sixties in a cohort exposed to, infected with or recovered from COVID-19 (not recorded which).

This chain joins TRBV12-3 or TRBV12-4 and TRBJ1-2; 8 positions agree with TRBD1. This CDR3 comprises 13 residues. The junction had 4 bases not matched to a gene; V was cut back by 6 bases and J by 4 bases. The CDR3 DNA reads as TGTGCCAGCAGCCGACAGGGGACCTATGGCTACACCTTC. The encoded protein is CASSRQGTYGYTF.

The rearrangement links TRBV27 to TRBJ2-7, with 9 bases fitting TRBD2. Per the germline V gene, CDR1 is MNHEY and CDR2 is SMNVEV (reference sequence). CDR3 length: 14 amino acids. The V gene end was trimmed by 6 bases and the J gene end by 7 bases; junction bases not matched to a gene: 10. The CDR3 spells CASRPGLASGEQYF. The CDR3 DNA follows: TGTGCCAGCAGACCGGGACTAGCCTCTGGTGAGCAGTACTTC.

V usage is TRBV28 and J usage is TRBJ1-2; TRBD1 aligns across 9 bases. CDR1 is MDHEN and CDR2 is SYDVKM in the germline V gene. The CDR3 covers 15 residues. J lost 4 bases, V lost 5 bases, and 8 bases had no gene match. In DNA, the CDR3 is TGTGCCAGCAGTAGAGCCGGGACAGGGATCTATGGCTACACCTTC. This encodes CASSRAGTGIYGYTF.

CDR3 region: CASSFLGPNQPQHF. The CDR3 DNA is TGTGCCAGTAGCTTTCTGGGCCCCAATCAGCCCCAGCATTTT. The V call is TRBV19, the J call TRBJ1-5; D not certain. CDR3 size: 14 residues. The germline gives CDR1 LNHDA, CDR2 SQIVND (reference sequence). V shed 6 bases and J shed 3 bases, with 12 bases lying between them. Supplemented by reference TRBV19 and TRBJ1-5, the full variable domain reads DGGITQSPKYLFRKEGQNVTLSCEQNLNHDAMYWYRQDPGQGLRLIYYSQIVNDFQKGDIAEGYSVSREKKESFPLTVTSAQKNPTAFYLCASSFLGPNQPQHFGDGTRLSIL.

CDR3 amino acids: CASSLSQANTGELFF. The CDR3 region has the DNA TGTGCCAGCAGCTTGAGTCAGGCGAACACCGGGGAGCTGTTTTTT. The gene calls are TRBV7-9 and TRBJ2-2; no reliable D call. Germline CDR1 SEHNR, CDR2 FQNEAQ (reference sequence). Trimming pared 3 bases from V and 0 bases from J, leaving 8 bases between. The CDR3 totals 15 residues. The full variable domain, in which reference TRBV7-9 and TRBJ2-2 provide the parts outside the CDR3, is DTGVSQNPRHKITKRGQNVTFRCDPISEHNRLYWYRQTLGQGPEFLTYFQNEAQLEKSRLLSDRFSAERPKGSFSTLEIQRTEQGDSAMYLCASSLSQANTGELFFGEGSRLTVL.

The V call is TRBV18, the J call TRBJ2-7; 10 bases are a match to TRBD1. CDR3 length: 12 residues. CDR1 and CDR2 (germline): KGHSH, LQKENI. V was pared by 8 bases and J by 2 bases, with 0 bases of the junction left unmatched. The CDR3 is CASGQGAYEQYF. CDR3 DNA sequence: TGTGCCAGCGGACAGGGGGCCTACGAGCAGTACTTC.

Here the CDR3 reads CASSGHRGHPTTDTQYF. In DNA form, the CDR3 reads TGTGCCAGCAGCGGCCACAGGGGGCACCCAACTACAGATACGCAGTATTTT. The chain carries TRBV3-1 (or the pseudogene TRBV3-2) and TRBJ2-3; 9 bases map to TRBD1. The germline V gene encodes CDR1 LGHDT and CDR2 YNNKEL (reference sequence). The CDR3 contains 17 residues. J lost 3 bases, V lost 5 bases, and 12 bases had no gene match.

The chain carries TRBV28 and TRBJ1-4, with a tentative D call TRBD1 (5 bases). The germline V gene has CDR1 MDHEN and CDR2 SYDVKM. Trimming removed 4 bases at V and 8 bases at J, with 14 bases between. This CDR3 is 14 amino acids long. CDR3 coding DNA: TGTGCCAGCAGTTGGCCCGGGACTCCCGAAAAACTGTTTTTT. Translating gives CASSWPGTPEKLFF.

The genes are TRBV5-4 and TRBJ2-7, with 8 bases identical to TRBD1. This CDR3 contains 14 residues. V lost 4 bases and J lost 5; bases outside the gene matches: 8. Germline V gene data show CDR1 as SGHNT and CDR2 as YYREEE (reference sequence). CDR3 protein: CASSLRQGFDEQYF. CDR3 DNA sequence: TGTGCCAGCAGCCTTCGACAGGGGTTCGACGAGCAGTACTTC.

A few counts support this clone. The gene calls are TRBV10-3 and TRBJ2-2, with D maybe TRBD2 (5 bases). The CDR3 length is 15 residues. V lost 4 bases and J lost 4, with 13 bases in between. Germline V gene lookup returns CDR1 ENHRY and CDR2 SYGVKD. DNA of the CDR3: TGTGCCATCAGTGTGAAAGCAAGCGGCACCGGGGAGCTGTTTTTT. Amino acids: CAISVKASGTGELFF.

The chain's CDR3 is CASLAGAFGEQFF. The CDR3 DNA follows: TGTGCCAGCCTAGCGGGAGCTTTTGGTGAGCAGTTCTTC. V and J are TRBV19 and TRBJ2-1; 10 bases map to TRBD2. V dropped 9 bases and J dropped 9; count of bases not matched to a gene: 8. Germline loops: CDR1 LNHDA, CDR2 SQIVND (reference sequence). The CDR3 spans 13 residues. The full variable domain, with the rest looked up from reference TRBV19 and TRBJ2-1, is DGGITQSPKYLFRKEGQNVTLSCEQNLNHDAMYWYRQDPGQGLRLIYYSQIVNDFQKGDIAEGYSVSREKKESFPLTVTSAQKNPTAFYLCASLAGAFGEQFFGPGTRLTVL.

The J gene is TRBJ2-5, the V gene TRBV5-4, with TRBD2 matching 7 bases. V dropped 2 bases and J dropped 5; count of bases not matched to a gene: 6. CDR3 length equals 14 residues. Per the germline V gene, CDR1 is SGHNT and CDR2 is YYREEE (reference sequence). The CDR3 DNA sequence: TGTGCCAGCAGCTTAGGCGGGAGAGGGGAGACCCAGTACTTC. Protein: CASSLGGRGETQYF.

This clone was picked up one time. The chain combines TRBV6-6 with TRBJ2-7; TRBD2 matches 13 bases. Germline loops: CDR1 MNHNY, CDR2 SVGAGI (reference sequence). Trimming at V came to 6 bases and at J to 2 bases, leaving 4 bases not matched to a gene. This CDR3 contains 15 residues. Written as DNA, the CDR3 is TGTGCCAGCAGCCTCGGGACTAGCGGGGCCTACGAGCAGTACTTC. Translating it yields CASSLGTSGAYEQYF.

The chain uses TRBV19 and TRBJ1-5; the D is unclear. Trimming left V 5 bases short and J 6 bases short, with 8 bases between. The germline V gene has CDR1 LNHDA and CDR2 SQIVND (reference sequence). The CDR3 has 12 amino acids. The CDR3: CASSLMSQPQHF. The CDR3 nucleotides are TGTGCCAGTAGTTTGATGAGTCAGCCCCAGCATTTT.

The sample holds one count of this clone. This chain uses TRBV12-5 with TRBJ2-1; 8 nucleotides match TRBD2. The V gene's germline CDR1 is LGHNT and CDR2 FRNRAP. V lost 0 bases to trimming and J lost 9 bases; unmatched junction nucleotides: 16. CDR3 length: 18 residues. DNA of the CDR3: TGTGCTAGTGGTTTGGTAATGGGTGTTAGCGGGACCGCCAGTGAGCAGTTCTTC. Protein: CASGLVMGVSGTASEQFF.

The CDR3 nucleotides read TGTGCCAGCTCAACGTATAGCGGAGGCACAGATACGCAGTATTTT. Amino acid sequence: CASSTYSGGTDTQYF. The chain is built from TRBV18 and TRBJ2-3, with D possibly TRBD2 on 6 matching bases. Looked up from germline, CDR1 is KGHSH and CDR2 is LQKENI. This CDR3 is 15 amino acids long. V was cut by 5 bases and J by 1 base, with 13 bases left in between.

The V and J genes are TRBV30 and TRBJ2-5; TRBD1 matches 7 bases. The J segment lost 3 bases and the V segment lost 3 bases, leaving 13 bases of the junction unmatched. The CDR3 consists of 16 residues. The germline V gene has CDR1 GTSNPN and CDR2 SVGIG (reference sequence). CDR3 residues: CAWSFGLGQGEETQYF. The CDR3 region has the DNA TGTGCCTGGAGCTTTGGATTGGGGCAGGGGGAAGAGACCCAGTACTTC. The whole variable domain, remainder taken from reference TRBV30 and TRBJ2-5, is SQTIHQWPATLVQPVGSPLSLECTVEGTSNPNLYWYRQAAGRGLQLLFYSVGIGQISSEVPQNLSASRPQDRQFILSSKKLLLSDSGFYLCAWSFGLGQGEETQYFGPGTRLLVL.

This rearrangement joins TRBV7-9 to TRBJ2-3; 7 positions match TRBD2. This CDR3 contains 16 residues. The germline CDR1 and CDR2 sequences are SEHNR and FQNEAQ (reference sequence). Trimming at V came to 6 bases and at J to 4 bases, leaving 13 bases not matched to a gene. The CDR3 loop reads CASSRSAGENADTQYF. The CDR3 bases are TGTGCCAGCAGTAGGTCGGCGGGAGAAAATGCAGATACGCAGTATTTT. Drawing the rest from reference TRBV7-9 and TRBJ2-3, the complete variable domain is DTGVSQNPRHKITKRGQNVTFRCDPISEHNRLYWYRQTLGQGPEFLTYFQNEAQLEKSRLLSDRFSAERPKGSFSTLEIQRTEQGDSAMYLCASSRSAGENADTQYFGPGTRLTVL.

This clone was counted a few times. As DNA, the CDR3 is TGTGCCAGCAGCCAGTGGGGGTACAGGAGGGCCGACATTCAGTACTTC. Its translation is CASSQWGYRRADIQYF. The chain carries TRBV7-2 and TRBJ2-4; D possibly corresponds to TRBD2 (6 bases). The CDR3 is made up of 16 amino acids. V shed 5 bases and J shed 8 bases, with 22 bases lying between them. Germline V CDR1 and CDR2: SGHTA, FQGNSA.

The chain joins TRBV28 to TRBJ2-1, with TRBD2 matching over 12 bases. The J segment lost 8 bases and the V segment lost 2 bases, leaving 13 bases of the junction unmatched. From germline, CDR1 is MDHEN and CDR2 SYDVKM. The CDR3 sequence is 18 residues long. CDR3 loop: CASSLPLRLAGDWDEQFF. In DNA, the CDR3 is TGTGCCAGCAGTTTACCCCTTCGACTAGCGGGGGATTGGGATGAGCAGTTCTTC.

The J gene is TRBJ1-4, the V gene TRBV11-2; tentative D call: TRBD1 (6 bases). Germline V gene data show CDR1 as SGHAT and CDR2 as FQNNGV. The CDR3 is 16 residues long. V lost 5 bases to trimming and J lost 0 bases, with 13 bases between them. This CDR3 is CASSTGDRPTNEKLFF. The CDR3, as DNA: TGTGCCAGCAGCACCGGTGACAGGCCAACTAATGAAAAACTGTTTTTT.

The gene calls are TRBV18 and TRBJ1-2; 9 bases fit TRBD1. The CDR3 spans 16 residues. Germline CDR1 and CDR2: KGHSH and LQKENI. V gave up 4 bases and J gave up 5 bases; unmatched junction bases: 11. CDR3 sequence (DNA): TGTGCCAGCTCACGGGGGACAGGGAATGCTCCTTATGGCTACACCTTC. It codes for CASSRGTGNAPYGYTF.

This chain uses TRBV7-2 with TRBJ1-1, with D tentatively TRBD1 (5 bases). Between the trimmed V and J ends, which lost 5 bases and 0 bases, there was a span of 19 bases. CDR1 and CDR2 (germline): SGHTA, FQGNSA. The CDR3 spans 17 residues. The chain's CDR3 is CASSLGTSGEMNTEAFF. The CDR3 coding sequence is TGTGCCAGCAGCCTCGGGACCAGCGGGGAGATGAACACTGAAGCTTTCTTT. The whole variable domain, filled in from reference TRBV7-2 and TRBJ1-1, reads GAGVSQSPSNKVTEKGKDVELRCDPISGHTALYWYRQSLGQGLEFLIYFQGNSAPDKSGLPSDRFSAERTGGSVSTLTIQRTQQEDSAVYLCASSLGTSGEMNTEAFFGQGTRLTVV.

This clone has a single count. The chain recombines TRBV15 with TRBJ2-3; 16 nucleotides line up with TRBD2. From germline, CDR1 is LNHNV and CDR2 YYDKDF (reference sequence). The CDR3 runs to 20 residues. V was pared by 5 bases and J by 2 bases, with 13 bases of the junction left unmatched. CDR3 loop: CATSPKGTSGRGWDTDTQYF. CDR3 DNA sequence: TGTGCCACCAGCCCCAAGGGGACTAGCGGGAGGGGGTGGGACACAGATACGCAGTATTTT. The variable domain in full, with the rest retrieved from reference TRBV15 and TRBJ2-3, is DAMVIQNPRYQVTQFGKPVTLSCSQTLNHNVMYWYQQKSSQAPKLLFHYYDKDFNNEADTPDNFQSRRPNTSFCFLDIRSPGLGDTAMYLCATSPKGTSGRGWDTDTQYFGPGTRLTVL.

The chain recombines TRBV7-9 with TRBJ2-7; D call uncertain. Germline lookup yields CDR1 SEHNR and CDR2 FQNEAQ (reference sequence). The ends were cut back, 5 bases at V and 5 bases at J, with 16 bases in the middle. The CDR3 is 14 amino acids. The CDR3 nucleotides are TGTGCCAGCAGCCGAGCTATTGGCGGTCACGAGCAGTACTTC. Its translation is CASSRAIGGHEQYF.

The rearrangement links TRBV5-1 to TRBJ2-2; D is unclear. Germline-derived CDR1 and CDR2 are SGHRS and YFSETQ. The CDR3 has 14 amino acids. Trimming stripped 1 base from V and 5 bases from J, with 9 bases between. CDR3 amino acids: CASSLYLRTGELFF. The CDR3 coding sequence is TGCGCCAGCAGCTTGTATCTGAGGACCGGGGAGCTGTTTTTT.

The rearrangement uses TRBV14 and TRBJ2-7, with 8 bases matching TRBD2. Germline CDR1 and CDR2: SGHDN and FVKESK. V shed 0 bases, J shed 1 base, and the junction held 8 bases outside the gene matches. This CDR3 has 17 amino acids. The chain's CDR3 is CASSQDGSGTFSYEQYF. In DNA form, the CDR3 reads TGTGCCAGCAGCCAAGATGGTAGCGGGACATTTTCCTACGAGCAGTACTTC.

On this clone itself: Other DNA variants within this sample encode the same CDR3. V is TRBV18 and J is TRBJ2-7; 14 nucleotides line up with TRBD2. The germline gives CDR1 KGHSH, CDR2 LQKENI. With 0 bases clipped from V and 3 bases from J, the junction kept 1 base outside the gene matches. The CDR3 is 16 residues long. This chain's CDR3 is CASSPPGTSGGYEQYF. The CDR3 DNA sequence: TGTGCCAGCTCACCACCCGGGACTAGCGGGGGCTACGAGCAGTACTTC.

The chain uses TRBV28 and TRBJ2-3; D remains unclear. This CDR3 region has 14 residues. Germline values: CDR1 MDHEN, CDR2 SYDVKM. V lost 2 bases and J 2 bases, leaving 8 bases between the germline ends. The CDR3 DNA follows: TGTGCCAGCAGTTTACCGGAGTCCACAGATACGCAGTATTTT. Amino acids: CASSLPESTDTQYF. The variable domain in full, completed from reference TRBV28 and TRBJ2-3, reads DVKVTQSSRYLVKRTGEKVFLECVQDMDHENMFWYRQDPGLGLRLIYFSYDVKMKEKGDIPEGYSVSREKKERFSLILESASTNQTSMYLCASSLPESTDTQYFGPGTRLTVL.